The clone carrying this TCR beta chain was seen once. Its antigen is as yet unknown. The data belong to a study of T cells in Graves' hyperthyroidism and ophthalmopathy. Across the whole study: Before treatment of any kind, peripheral blood was taken at initial diagnosis. The study, taken as a whole, reports: Expanded thyroid clonotypes (above 0.001) were mostly also found in blood. Ophthalmopathy and stable hyperthyroidism were told apart by a 13 V-J model.

The CDR3 extends over 13 amino acids. The V gene's germline CDR1 is DFQATT and CDR2 SNEGSKA (reference sequence). V dropped 2 bases and J dropped 12 bases, with 17 bases sitting between them. Patients with uncontrolled infections, other autoimmune diseases, pregnancy or lactation were excluded. From RNA transcripts, TCR beta CDR3 regions were amplified. First-round RT-PCR targeting the TCR CDR3 was performed with the HTBI primer set. Via MiXCR, TCRdb re-called the multiplex PCR reads, giving one row per CDR3 protein. The table shows 300,000 to 500,000 distinct CDR3 sequences, with about 15% occurring only once.

The V gene is TRBV20-1, the J gene TRBJ2-1; tentatively, D is TRBD1 or TRBD2 (5 bases each). This receptor was taken from a woman in her thirties with Graves' hyperthyroidism. Sequenced: blood. CDR3 coding DNA: TGCAGTGCTAGACCGGGGCCGGATTGGGGGCAGTTCTTC. Protein: CSARPGPDWGQFF.